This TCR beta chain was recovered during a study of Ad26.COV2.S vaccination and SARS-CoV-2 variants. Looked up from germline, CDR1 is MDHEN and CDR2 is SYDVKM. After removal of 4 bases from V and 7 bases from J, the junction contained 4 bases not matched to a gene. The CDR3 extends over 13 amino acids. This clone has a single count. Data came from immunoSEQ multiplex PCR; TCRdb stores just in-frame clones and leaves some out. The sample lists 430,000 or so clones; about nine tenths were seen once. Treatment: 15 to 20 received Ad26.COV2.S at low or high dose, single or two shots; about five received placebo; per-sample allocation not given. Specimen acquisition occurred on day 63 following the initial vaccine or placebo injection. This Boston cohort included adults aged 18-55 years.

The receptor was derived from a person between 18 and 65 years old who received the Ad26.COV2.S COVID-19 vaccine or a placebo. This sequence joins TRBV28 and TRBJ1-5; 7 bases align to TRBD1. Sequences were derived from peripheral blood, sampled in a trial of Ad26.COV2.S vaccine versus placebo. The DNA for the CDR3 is TGTGCCAGCAGTTCTGCAGGGGGGCAGCCCCAGCATTTT. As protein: CASSSAGGQPQHF. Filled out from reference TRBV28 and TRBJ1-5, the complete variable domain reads DVKVTQSSRYLVKRTGEKVFLECVQDMDHENMFWYRQDPGLGLRLIYFSYDVKMKEKGDIPEGYSVSREKKERFSLILESASTNQTSMYLCASSSAGGQPQHFGDGTRLSIL.